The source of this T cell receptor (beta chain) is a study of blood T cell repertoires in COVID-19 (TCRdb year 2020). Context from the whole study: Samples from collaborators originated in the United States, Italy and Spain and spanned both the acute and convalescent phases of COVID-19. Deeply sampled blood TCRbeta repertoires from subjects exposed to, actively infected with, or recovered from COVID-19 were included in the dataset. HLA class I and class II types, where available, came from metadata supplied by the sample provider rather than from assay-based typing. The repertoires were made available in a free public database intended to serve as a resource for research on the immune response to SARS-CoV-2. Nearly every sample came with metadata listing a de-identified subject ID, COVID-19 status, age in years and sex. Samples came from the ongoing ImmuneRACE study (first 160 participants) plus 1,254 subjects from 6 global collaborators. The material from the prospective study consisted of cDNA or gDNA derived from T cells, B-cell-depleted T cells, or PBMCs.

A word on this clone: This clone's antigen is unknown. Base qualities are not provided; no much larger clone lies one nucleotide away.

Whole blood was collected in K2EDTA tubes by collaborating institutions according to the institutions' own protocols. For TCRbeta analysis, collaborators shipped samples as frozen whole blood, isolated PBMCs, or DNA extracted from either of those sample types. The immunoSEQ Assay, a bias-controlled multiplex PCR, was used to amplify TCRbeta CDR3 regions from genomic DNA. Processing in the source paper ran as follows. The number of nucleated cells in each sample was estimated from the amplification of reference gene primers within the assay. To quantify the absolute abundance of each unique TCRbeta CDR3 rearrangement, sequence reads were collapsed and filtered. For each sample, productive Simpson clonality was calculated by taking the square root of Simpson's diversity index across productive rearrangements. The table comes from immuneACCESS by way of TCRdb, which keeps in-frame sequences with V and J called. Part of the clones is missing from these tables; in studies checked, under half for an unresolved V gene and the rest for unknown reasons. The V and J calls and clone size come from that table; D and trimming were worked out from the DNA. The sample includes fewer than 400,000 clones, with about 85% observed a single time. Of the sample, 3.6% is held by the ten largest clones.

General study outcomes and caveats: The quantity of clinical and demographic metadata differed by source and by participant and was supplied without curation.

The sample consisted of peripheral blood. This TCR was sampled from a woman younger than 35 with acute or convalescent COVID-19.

Here is the DNA: TGCAGCGTTGTCCTCTCTGGGGCCAACGTCCTGACTTTC. The resulting protein is CSVVLSGANVLTF. This receptor chain uses TRBV29-1 and TRBJ2-6, with the identity of the D gene unclear. Sequences SQVTM (CDR1) and ANQGSEA (CDR2) are obtained from the germline V gene. CDR3 length: 13 amino acids, cysteine to phenylalanine. Only the CDR3 part of the read is kept: 39 bases, read in frame from the first base. The trim is 4 bases for V and 0 bases for J, with a gap of 4 bases between the germline ends. The variable domain in full, with residues beyond the CDR3 obtained from the reference TRBV29-1 and TRBJ2-6 genes, is SAVISQKPSRDICQRGTSLTIQCQVDSQVTMMFWYRQQPGQSLTLIATANQGSEATYESGFVIDKFPISRPNLTFSTLTVSNMSPEDSSIYLCSVVLSGANVLTFGAGSRLTVL.